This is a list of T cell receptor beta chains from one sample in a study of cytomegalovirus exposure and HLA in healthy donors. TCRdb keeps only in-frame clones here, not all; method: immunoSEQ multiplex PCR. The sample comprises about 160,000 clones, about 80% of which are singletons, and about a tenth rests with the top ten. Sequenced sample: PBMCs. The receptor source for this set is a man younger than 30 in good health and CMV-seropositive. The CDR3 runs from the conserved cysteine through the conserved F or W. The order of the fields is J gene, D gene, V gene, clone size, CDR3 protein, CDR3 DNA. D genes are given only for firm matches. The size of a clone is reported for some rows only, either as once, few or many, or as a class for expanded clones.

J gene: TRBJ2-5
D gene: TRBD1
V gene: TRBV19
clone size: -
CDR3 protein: CASSIDHDRGGGETQYF
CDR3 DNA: TGTGCCAGTAGTATAGATCACGACAGGGGAGGAGGAGAGACCCAGTACTTC

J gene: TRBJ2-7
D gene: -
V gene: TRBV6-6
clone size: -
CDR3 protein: CASSYITYEQYF
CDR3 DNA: TGTGCCAGCAGTTACATCACTTACGAGCAGTACTTC

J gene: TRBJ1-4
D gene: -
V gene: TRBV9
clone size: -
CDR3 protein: CASSDTGMNEKLFF
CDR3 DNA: TGTGCCAGCAGCGATACAGGGATGAATGAAAAACTGTTTTTT

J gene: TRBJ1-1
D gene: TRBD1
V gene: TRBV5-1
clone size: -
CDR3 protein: CASSLGQGGDTEAFF
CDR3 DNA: TGCGCCAGCAGCTTGGGCCAGGGGGGAGACACTGAAGCTTTCTTT

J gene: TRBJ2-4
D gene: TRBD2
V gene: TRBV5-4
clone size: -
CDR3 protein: CASSTTSGSRNKNIQYF
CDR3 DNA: TGTGCCAGCAGCACTACCAGCGGGAGTAGGAACAAAAACATTCAGTACTTC

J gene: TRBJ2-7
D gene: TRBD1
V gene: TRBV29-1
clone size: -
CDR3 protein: CSVEGDRASTYEQYF
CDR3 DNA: TGCAGCGTTGAAGGGGACAGGGCCTCCACCTACGAGCAGTACTTC

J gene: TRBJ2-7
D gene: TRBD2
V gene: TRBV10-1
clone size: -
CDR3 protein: CASSGSAGTRREQYF
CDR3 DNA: TGCGCCAGCAGTGGATCGGCGGGGACTAGGAGGGAGCAGTACTTC

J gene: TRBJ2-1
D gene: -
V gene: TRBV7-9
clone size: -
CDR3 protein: CASSLNGGFDEQFF
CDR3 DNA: TGTGCCAGCAGCTTAAACGGAGGGTTTGATGAGCAGTTCTTC

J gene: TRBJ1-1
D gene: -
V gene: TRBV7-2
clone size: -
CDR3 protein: CASSLITGRDTEAFF
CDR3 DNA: TGTGCCAGCAGCTTAATAACAGGGAGAGACACTGAAGCTTTCTTT

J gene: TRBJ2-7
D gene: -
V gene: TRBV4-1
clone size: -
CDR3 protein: CASSHAPEGGYEQYF
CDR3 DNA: TGCGCCAGCAGCCACGCCCCCGAGGGTGGTTACGAGCAGTACTTC

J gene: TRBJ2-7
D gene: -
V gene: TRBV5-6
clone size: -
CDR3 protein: CASSFRVREQYF
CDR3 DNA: TGTGCCAGCAGCTTCAGGGTACGGGAGCAGTACTTC

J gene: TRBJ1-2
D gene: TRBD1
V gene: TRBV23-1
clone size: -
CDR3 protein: CASSQPWTGKDYGYTF
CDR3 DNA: TGCGCCAGCAGTCAACCTTGGACAGGGAAGGACTATGGCTACACCTTC

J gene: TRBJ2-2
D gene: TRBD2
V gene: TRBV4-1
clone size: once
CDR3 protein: CASSLVVAGLSTGELFF
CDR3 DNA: TGCGCCAGCAGCCTTGTGGTAGCGGGATTAAGCACCGGGGAGCTGTTTTTT

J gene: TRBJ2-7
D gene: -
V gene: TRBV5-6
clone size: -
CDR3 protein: CASSPRDWSYEQYF
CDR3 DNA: TGTGCCAGCAGCCCCCGGGACTGGTCCTACGAGCAGTACTTC

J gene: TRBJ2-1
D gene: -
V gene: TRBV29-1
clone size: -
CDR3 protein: CSVPVSGKPNEQFF
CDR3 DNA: TGCAGCGTGCCTGTGAGCGGAAAACCCAATGAGCAGTTCTTC

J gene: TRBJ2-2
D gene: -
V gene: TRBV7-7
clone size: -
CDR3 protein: CASSLVEGVDTGELFF
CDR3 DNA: TGTGCCAGCAGCTTAGTCGAGGGGGTTGACACCGGGGAGCTGTTTTTT

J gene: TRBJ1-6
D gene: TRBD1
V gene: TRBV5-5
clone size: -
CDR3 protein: CASSLGVQGRSPLHF
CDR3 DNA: TGTGCCAGCAGCTTAGGAGTACAGGGGCGTTCACCCCTCCACTTT

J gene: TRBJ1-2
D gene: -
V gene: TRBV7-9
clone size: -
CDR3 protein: CASSLEQGIPPGGYTF
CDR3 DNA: TGTGCCAGCAGCTTAGAACAGGGAATCCCTCCGGGTGGCTACACCTTC

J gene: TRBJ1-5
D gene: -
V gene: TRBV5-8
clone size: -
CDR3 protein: CASSSITQGQPQHF
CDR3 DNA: TGTGCCAGCAGCTCTATCACCCAGGGTCAGCCCCAGCATTTT

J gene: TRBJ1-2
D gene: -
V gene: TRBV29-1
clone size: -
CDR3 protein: CSASDRAAGYTF
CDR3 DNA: TGCAGCGCCTCAGACAGAGCAGCTGGCTACACCTTC

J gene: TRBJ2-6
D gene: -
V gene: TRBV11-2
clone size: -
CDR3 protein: CASSSTSGQSYSGANGLTF
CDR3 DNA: TGTGCCAGCAGCTCGACCTCCGGACAATCCTACTCTGGGGCCAACGGCCTGACTTTC

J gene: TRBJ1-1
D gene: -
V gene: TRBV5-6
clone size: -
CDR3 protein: CASSSGRGWENTEAFF
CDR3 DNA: TGTGCCAGCAGCTCCGGGCGAGGGTGGGAGAACACTGAAGCTTTCTTT